This T cell receptor (beta chain) comes out of a study of blood T cell repertoires in COVID-19 (dated by TCRdb to 2020 to 2022). Context from the whole study: Collaborator samples came from the United States, Italy and Spain and covered acute and convalescent phases of COVID-19. Where available, HLA class I and class II types were obtained from metadata supplied by the sample provider rather than from assay-based typing. The dataset comprised deeply sampled blood TCRbeta repertoires from subjects exposed to, actively infected with, or recovered from COVID-19. The material from the prospective study consisted of cDNA or gDNA derived from T cells, B-cell-depleted T cells, or PBMCs. The repertoires were released in a freely available public database meant as a resource for research on the immune response to SARS-CoV-2. Samples were obtained from the ongoing ImmuneRACE study (first 160 participants) and from over 1,000 subjects provided by 6 global collaborators. The sample metadata nearly always contained a de-identified subject ID, COVID-19 status, age in years and sex.

TCRbeta CDR3 regions were amplified from genomic DNA using the immunoSEQ Assay, a bias-controlled multiplex PCR. Regarding the original processing steps: Nucleated cell counts per sample were estimated from amplification of reference gene primers within the assay. To quantify the absolute abundance of each unique TCRbeta CDR3 rearrangement, sequence reads were collapsed and filtered. Productive Simpson clonality was computed per sample as the square root of Simpson's diversity index over productive rearrangements. TCRdb took over this immuneACCESS table, retaining in-frame rearrangements with V and J assigned. Such tables are incomplete; in checked studies, under half of the missing clones stem from an unresolved V gene, and the remainder is unexplained. V and J calls and clone size are given by that table; D and trimming were obtained from the DNA. Present in this sample are some 46,000 clones, 75% to 90% of which were seen just once. The top ten constitute around 33% of the sample.

Beyond this particular receptor, the publication reports: Clinical and demographic metadata were provided uncurated, with the amount varying by source and participant.

One collaborating source in Seattle enrolled patients while the patients were actively infected and followed the patients over time throughout the course of disease. Each collaborating institution followed its own protocols to collect whole blood in K2EDTA tubes. For TCRbeta analysis, collaborators shipped samples in one of three forms: frozen whole blood, isolated PBMCs, or DNA extracted from either of those sample types. V is clipped by 10 bases and J by 0 bases, and the sequence between their germline boundaries is 13 bases long. The germline V gene (reference sequence) gives CDR1 as LNHDA and CDR2 as SQIVND. The CDR3 starts with the cysteine, ends with the phenylalanine, and has 14 residues. This entry keeps only the CDR3 DNA: 42 bases, framed from base 1. A remark on this clone: Its antigen specificity is not known. There are no base qualities to consult, and no much larger clone falls within one base.

The sequence came from an elderly woman with COVID-19, enrolled during active disease. Recombination connected TRBV19 to TRBJ2-1; the D gene is possibly TRBD1, with 6 bases matching. The specimen was peripheral blood. The CDR3 reads as follows: CATSDRSSYNEQFF. The nucleotides read TGTGCCACCTCAGACAGGAGCTCCTACAATGAGCAGTTCTTC. The full variable domain, with segments outside the CDR3 supplied by the reference TRBV19 and TRBJ2-1 proteins, appears as DGGITQSPKYLFRKEGQNVTLSCEQNLNHDAMYWYRQDPGQGLRLIYYSQIVNDFQKGDIAEGYSVSREKKESFPLTVTSAQKNPTAFYLCATSDRSSYNEQFFGPGTRLTVL.